This T cell receptor beta chain was profiled in a study of vaccination effects on CD4 cells after COVID-19. Findings of the study overall: Long after vaccination, the clones induced by infection and by vaccine shrank markedly in size. The authors studied few convalescent patients and collected no early post-infection timepoints.

Sequencing was performed with immunoSEQ multiplex PCR; in TCRdb, only in-frame clones are kept and a portion is missing. The top ten clones hold about 20% of a sample with approximately 30,000 clones, more than 65% of them seen once. In the case of this clone: As yet, its antigen is unknown.

Before sequencing, viral peptide pools were used by the ViraFEST assay to expand antigen-specific CD4+ T cells. Culture lasted approximately 10 days before CD4+ T cell isolation. Absence of prior SARS-CoV-2 infection characterized the vaccine recipients, who showed negative nucleocapsid antibodies. For each well, 2 million to 2.5 million PBMC were cultured with about 10 IU/ml IL-2 and about 9.9 ug/ml peptides. Trimming took off 1 base at V and 2 bases at J, with 20 bases between the two ends. Germline CDR1 reads GTSNPN; CDR2 reads SVGIG (reference sequence). This CDR3 has 17 amino acids. This chain uses TRBV30 with TRBJ1-2; D gene uncertain. This sample comprised CD4+ T cells from PBMCs cultured with HCoV-NL63 spike peptides, obtained before COVID-19 vaccination. This receptor was identified in a human donor who received a COVID-19 vaccine. Written as DNA, the CDR3 is TGTGCCTGGAGTGCAGGAAGGATCATAATTTTAAACTATGGCTACACCTTC. Its translation is CAWSAGRIIILNYGYTF.